This T cell receptor (beta chain) was sequenced for a study of cytomegalovirus exposure and HLA in healthy donors. J gave up 5 bases and V 6 bases, and 6 bases lay outside the gene matches. Germline CDR1 SNHLY, CDR2 FYNNEI. This CDR3 contains 14 residues. While the first cohort had around 700 subjects, the donors belonged to the separate validation cohort of about 120 subjects. Sequencing was performed with immunoSEQ multiplex PCR; in TCRdb, only in-frame clones are kept and a portion is missing. The top ten clones hold 3% to 3.5% of a sample with 78,000 or so clones, 94% of them seen once. This chain uses TRBV2 with TRBJ2-3; 9 bases line up with TRBD1. The sequencing input was PBMCs. The clonotype comes from a woman younger than 35 in good health and CMV-seropositive. The CDR3 bases are TGTGCCAGCAGCGTTGACAGGGGGAGAGATACGCAGTATTTT. The encoded protein is CASSVDRGRDTQYF.